The rows below give T cell receptor beta chains drawn from one sample of a study of blood T cells in healthy people across ages. From the 5' RACE reads, TCRdb called clonotypes with MiXCR, one entry per CDR3 protein. Among about 640,000 distinct CDR3 sequences listed, about 54% were seen once. The sample taken for sequencing was blood. Receptors were obtained from a man aged 55 to 70 in good health. CDR3s include the opening cysteine and the closing phenylalanine or tryptophan. Fields, in order: clone size, J gene, D gene, V gene, CDR3 DNA, CDR3 protein. D genes are given only for firm matches. Size is stated for part of the rows, as once, few or many counts, or as a class when the clone is expanded.

-	TRBJ1-1	-	TRBV11-2	TGTGCCAGCAGATCCTCCACAGGGACGGGCACTGAAGCTTTCTTT	CASRSSTGTGTEAFF
-	TRBJ1-2	TRBD1	TRBV6-2/TRBV6-3	TGTGCCAGCAGTTACTCTCGGTCCCAGACAGGGGATTATGGCTACACCTTC	CASSYSRSQTGDYGYTF
-	TRBJ2-5	-	TRBV5-8	TGTGCCAGCAGCTTGGTAGGGGCAACCAGGGCCCAGTACTTC	CASSLVGATRAQYF
-	TRBJ2-3	TRBD1	TRBV20-1	TGCAGTGCCCCGACGGACAGGGGGCTAGATACGCAGTATTTT	CSAPTDRGLDTQYF
-	TRBJ2-6	-	TRBV5-1	TGCGCCAGCAGCTGGGAAGGGCTCTCTGGGGCCAACGTCCTGACTTTC	CASSWEGLSGANVLTF
few	TRBJ2-3	TRBD2	TRBV29-1	TGCAGCGTTGAATCTAGCGGGGGGGCTTGGGATACGCAGTATTTT	CSVESSGGAWDTQYF
-	TRBJ1-2	-	TRBV3-1	TGTGCCAGCAGATCGGTAAGGACGAACCCGGTTAACTATGGCTACACCTTC	CASRSVRTNPVNYGYTF
-	TRBJ2-7	-	TRBV20-1	TGCAGTGCGGACAGAGCGGTTGGACTCAATGAGCAGTACTTC	CSADRAVGLNEQYF
many	TRBJ1-6	-	TRBV9	TGTGCCAGCGCTGGCCGGGACAACAATTCACCCCTCCACTTT	CASAGRDNNSPLHF
once	TRBJ2-1	-	TRBV3-1	TGTGCCAGCAGCCGGAGTCCGGCCTTTTACAATGAGCAGTTCTTC	CASSRSPAFYNEQFF
few	TRBJ2-7	-	TRBV6-1	TGTGCCAGCAGGTACGACAGGAGCCCCTACGAGCAGTACTTC	CASRYDRSPYEQYF
-	TRBJ2-2	-	TRBV12-3/TRBV12-4	TGTGCCAGCAGTCCAGCAAGTTCCGGGGAGCTGTTTTTT	CASSPASSGELFF
few	TRBJ2-7	-	TRBV5-5	TGTGCCAGCAGCTTGCCACCCGACGGCGAGCAGTACTTC	CASSLPPDGEQYF
-	TRBJ2-7	-	TRBV10-1	TGCGCCAGCAGTCCACCGGACCGGCCCTACGAGCAGTACTTC	CASSPPDRPYEQYF
-	TRBJ1-6	-	TRBV6-2/TRBV6-3	TGTGCCAGCAGTTACGAACAGGTGGTGGGTGGTTCACCCCTCCACTTT	CASSYEQVVGGSPLHF
-	TRBJ2-5	-	TRBV6-1	TGTGCCAGCAGTGAAGGTAGCAGGGGAGCTTACAATGAGCAGTACTTC	CASSEGSRGAYNEQYF
-	TRBJ2-2	TRBD1	TRBV5-4	TGTGCCAGCAGCAAGGACAGGCCGAACACCTGGGAGCTGTTTTTT	CASSKDRPNTWELFF
-	TRBJ2-1	TRBD2	TRBV27	TGTGCCAGCAACCTTAGCGGGGGACTTTACAATGAGCAGTTCTTC	CASNLSGGLYNEQFF
few	TRBJ1-1	-	TRBV3-1	TGTGCCAGCAGCCGGGGAGCGAGGGCAGTGAACACTGAAGCTTTCTTT	CASSRGARAVNTEAFF
-	TRBJ1-5	-	TRBV20-1	TGCAGTGTTAGGAGCAGGGAAAGGAATAGCAATCAGCCCCAGCATTTT	CSVRSRERNSNQPQHF
few	TRBJ2-3	-	TRBV4-2	TGTGCCAGCAGCCAAGATTCAGGGACTGGGTCATATACGCAGTATTTT	CASSQDSGTGSYTQYF
-	TRBJ1-2	-	TRBV4-1	TGCGCCAGCAGCCAGGCCGGGACACTCAACTATGGCTACACCTTC	CASSQAGTLNYGYTF
few	TRBJ2-3	TRBD2	TRBV9	TGTGCCAGCAGCGCCGGACTAGCGGGGGGGGTAGGTCAGACAGATACGCAGTATTTT	CASSAGLAGGVGQTDTQYF
-	TRBJ2-5	-	TRBV6-6	TGTGCCAGCAGTTCTCCGGCGGGGGCCTACCAAGAGACCCAGTACTTC	CASSSPAGAYQETQYF
many	TRBJ2-5	-	TRBV4-1	TGCGCCAGCAGCCAAGATGGGCGCAGGGGAGAGACCCAGTACTTC	CASSQDGRRGETQYF
-	TRBJ2-5	-	TRBV6-5	TGTGCCAGCAGCCTACTTGGGGGGAGGCAAGAGACCCAGTACTTC	CASSLLGGRQETQYF
-	TRBJ2-5	TRBD1	TRBV2	TGTGCCAGCATCCGAGGACAGGGGGCCCAAGAGACCCAGTACTTC	CASIRGQGAQETQYF
-	TRBJ2-3	TRBD2	TRBV6-1	TGTGCCAGCAGTTTGGGACTATACGGGGATACGCAGTATTTT	CASSLGLYGDTQYF
-	TRBJ2-3	TRBD2	TRBV10-1	TGCGCCAGCAGTGAGGTAGCGGGGAACACAGATACGCAGTATTTT	CASSEVAGNTDTQYF
-	TRBJ1-6	TRBD1	TRBV20-1	TGCAGTGCGTCGGCCGGGACAGGCAATTCACCCCTCCACTTT	CSASAGTGNSPLHF
-	TRBJ2-1	-	TRBV6-2/TRBV6-3	TGTGCCAGCAGTTACCCTACAGGGTTGGGGTTCTCCTACAATGAGCAGTTCTTC	CASSYPTGLGFSYNEQFF
-	TRBJ1-2	-	TRBV20-1	TGCAGTGCTAGCGGCAGTCCGTCTAACTATGGCTACACCTTC	CSASGSPSNYGYTF
few	TRBJ1-4	-	TRBV15	TGTGCCACCAGCAGCATAGAGGCAGGCCTTAATGAAAAACTGTTTTTT	CATSSIEAGLNEKLFF
few	TRBJ1-1	TRBD1	TRBV29-1	TGCAGCGTTGGGTCAGGGACAGGGGAGGTTACGGGTGAAGCTTTCTTT	CSVGSGTGEVTGEAFF
-	TRBJ2-7	-	TRBV6-6	TGTGCCAGCAGTTCCTCGGTGGTCGAGCAGTACTTC	CASSSSVVEQYF
-	TRBJ2-5	TRBD2	TRBV7-7	TGTGCCAGCAGCTTAGTGGCGGGGGGGCCGGTAGAGACCCAGTACTTC	CASSLVAGGPVETQYF